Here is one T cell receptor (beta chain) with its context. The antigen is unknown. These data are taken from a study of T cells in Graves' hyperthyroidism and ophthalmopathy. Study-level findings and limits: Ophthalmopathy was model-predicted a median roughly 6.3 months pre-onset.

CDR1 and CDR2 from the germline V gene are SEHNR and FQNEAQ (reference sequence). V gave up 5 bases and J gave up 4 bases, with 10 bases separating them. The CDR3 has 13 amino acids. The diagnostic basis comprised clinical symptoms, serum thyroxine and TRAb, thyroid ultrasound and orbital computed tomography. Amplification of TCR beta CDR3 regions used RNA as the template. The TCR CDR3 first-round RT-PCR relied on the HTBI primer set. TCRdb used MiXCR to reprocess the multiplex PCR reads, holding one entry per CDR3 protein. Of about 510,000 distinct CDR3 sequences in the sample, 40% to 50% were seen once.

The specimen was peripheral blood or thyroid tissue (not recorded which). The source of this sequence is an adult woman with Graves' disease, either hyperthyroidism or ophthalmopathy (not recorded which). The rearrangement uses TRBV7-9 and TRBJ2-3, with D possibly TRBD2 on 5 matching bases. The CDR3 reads CASSPDGADTQYF. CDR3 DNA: TGTGCCAGCAGCCCGGACGGGGCAGATACGCAGTATTTT.